One and the same sample provided the 8 T cell receptor beta chains below, sequenced in a study of CD8 T cells in Susac syndrome. Random hexamers were used to reverse transcribe the RNA input (about 0.5 to 1 ug). TCRdb re-called the immunoSEQ multiplex PCR reads with MiXCR, one entry per CDR3 protein. The sample contains about 300,000 distinct CDR3 sequences, over 75% of which appear only once. The sequenced sample consisted of CD8+ T cells from PBMCs. The receptors were gathered from a human donor with multiple sclerosis.

The chain is built from TRBV6-5 and TRBJ1-2; TRBD1 might be the D (6 bases). V was shortened by 4 bases and J by 6 bases, with 12 bases between the two germline ends. Germline CDR1 MNHEY, CDR2 SVGAGI. The CDR3 is 13 amino acids. DNA for the CDR3: TGTGCCAGCAGTTCCAGGGGACGGGATGGCTACACCTTC. Its translation is CASSSRGRDGYTF.

The chain joins TRBV30 to TRBJ2-7; unclear D gene. The CDR3 totals 13 residues. CDR1 GTSNPN and CDR2 SVGIG come from the germline V gene (reference sequence). With 0 bases removed from V and 0 bases from J, the gap between germline ends came to 6 bases. CDR3 in amino acids: CAWSVGVSYEQYF. The CDR3 nucleotides are TGTGCCTGGAGTGTAGGCGTCTCCTACGAGCAGTACTTC.

The V and J genes are TRBV7-9 and TRBJ1-2; TRBD1 might be the D (5 bases). From germline, CDR1 is SEHNR and CDR2 FQNEAQ (reference sequence). Trimming stripped 5 bases from V and 2 bases from J, with 18 bases between. The CDR3 has 16 residues. The CDR3 DNA follows: TGTGCCAGCAGCCTACCGACAGTTGAACAGAACTATGGCTACACCTTC. Translating it yields CASSLPTVEQNYGYTF.

In its sample, this clonotype was seen a few times. The V gene is TRBV27, the J gene TRBJ2-7; TRBD1 is a possible D gene (6 bases). The CDR3 has 13 residues. The germline gives CDR1 MNHEY, CDR2 SMNVEV (reference sequence). Trimming took off 3 bases at V and 1 base at J, with 7 bases between the two ends. The CDR3 reads CASSLQGSYEQYF. The DNA for the CDR3 is TGTGCCAGCAGTTTGCAGGGGTCCTACGAGCAGTACTTC.

This chain links TRBV2 with TRBJ2-1; D is unclear. The V gene lost 8 bases and the J gene lost 7 bases, with 12 bases spanning the gap. CDR1 and CDR2 from the germline V gene are SNHLY and FYNNEI. This CDR3 is 12 amino acids long. The CDR3 DNA sequence: TGTGCCAGCGCCTTAACCCGAAATGAGCAGTTCTTC. Translated, it gives CASALTRNEQFF.

V is TRBV30 and J is TRBJ2-1; tentatively, D is TRBD2 (5 bases). The germline V and J ends were trimmed by 1 base and 8 bases, with 15 bases remaining between them. The germline V gene has CDR1 GTSNPN and CDR2 SVGIG (reference sequence). The CDR3 sequence is 14 residues long. The CDR3 loop is CAWSGSSGIDEQFF. CDR3 in DNA: TGTGCCTGGAGTGGGTCGTCGGGAATCGATGAGCAGTTCTTC. Based on the CDR3 plus reference TRBV30 and TRBJ2-1, the full variable domain is SQTIHQWPATLVQPVGSPLSLECTVEGTSNPNLYWYRQAAGRGLQLLFYSVGIGQISSEVPQNLSASRPQDRQFILSSKKLLLSDSGFYLCAWSGSSGIDEQFFGPGTRLTVL.

V usage is TRBV27 and J usage is TRBJ1-1; the D gene is possibly TRBD1 (5 bases). The germline V gene encodes CDR1 MNHEY and CDR2 SMNVEV (reference sequence). CDR3 length: 14 residues. Trimming took 1 base from V and 6 from J, leaving 12 bases between them. The CDR3 DNA is TGTGCCAGCAGTTTATTATCAGGGTTGTCTGAAGCTTTCTTT. Protein product: CASSLLSGLSEAFF.

J is TRBJ2-3 and V is TRBV18, with D possibly being TRBD1 (6 bases). With 3 bases removed from V and 4 bases from J, the gap between germline ends came to 8 bases. Germline CDR1 KGHSH, CDR2 LQKENI. This CDR3 has 13 amino acids. CDR3 amino acids: CASSPEGADTQYF. In DNA, the CDR3 is TGTGCCAGCTCACCTGAGGGGGCAGATACGCAGTATTTT.